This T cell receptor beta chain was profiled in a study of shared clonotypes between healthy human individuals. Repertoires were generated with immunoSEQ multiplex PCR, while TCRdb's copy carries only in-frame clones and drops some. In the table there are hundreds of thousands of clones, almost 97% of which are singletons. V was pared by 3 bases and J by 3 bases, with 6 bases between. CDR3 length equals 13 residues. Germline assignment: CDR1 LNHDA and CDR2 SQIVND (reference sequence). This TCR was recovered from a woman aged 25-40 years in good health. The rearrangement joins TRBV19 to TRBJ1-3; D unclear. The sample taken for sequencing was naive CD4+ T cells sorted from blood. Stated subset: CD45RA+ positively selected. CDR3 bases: TGTGCCAGTAGTATGTCCGTTGGAAACACCATATATTTT. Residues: CASSMSVGNTIYF. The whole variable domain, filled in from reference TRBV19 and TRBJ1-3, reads DGGITQSPKYLFRKEGQNVTLSCEQNLNHDAMYWYRQDPGQGLRLIYYSQIVNDFQKGDIAEGYSVSREKKESFPLTVTSAQKNPTAFYLCASSMSVGNTIYFGEGSWLTVV.